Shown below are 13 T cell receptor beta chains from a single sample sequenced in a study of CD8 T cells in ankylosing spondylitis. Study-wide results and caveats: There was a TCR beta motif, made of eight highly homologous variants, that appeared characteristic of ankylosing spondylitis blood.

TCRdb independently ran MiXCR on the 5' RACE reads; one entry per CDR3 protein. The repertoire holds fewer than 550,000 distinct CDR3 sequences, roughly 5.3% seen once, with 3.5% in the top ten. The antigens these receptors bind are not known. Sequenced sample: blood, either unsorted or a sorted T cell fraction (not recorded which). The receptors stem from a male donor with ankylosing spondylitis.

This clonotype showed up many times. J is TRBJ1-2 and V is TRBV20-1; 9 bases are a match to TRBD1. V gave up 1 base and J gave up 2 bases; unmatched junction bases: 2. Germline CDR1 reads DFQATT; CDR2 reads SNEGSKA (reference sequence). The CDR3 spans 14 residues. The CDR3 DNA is TGCAGTGCTAGAGGAGGGACAGGGAACTATGGCTACACCTTC. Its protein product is CSARGGTGNYGYTF.

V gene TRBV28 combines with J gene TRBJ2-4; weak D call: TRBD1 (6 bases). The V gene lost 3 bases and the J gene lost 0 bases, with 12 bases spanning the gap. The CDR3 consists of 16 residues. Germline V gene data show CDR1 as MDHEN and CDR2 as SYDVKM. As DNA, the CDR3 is TGTGCCAGCAGTTTCCTCAGGGGCCTAGCCAAAAACATTCAGTACTTC. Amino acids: CASSFLRGLAKNIQYF.

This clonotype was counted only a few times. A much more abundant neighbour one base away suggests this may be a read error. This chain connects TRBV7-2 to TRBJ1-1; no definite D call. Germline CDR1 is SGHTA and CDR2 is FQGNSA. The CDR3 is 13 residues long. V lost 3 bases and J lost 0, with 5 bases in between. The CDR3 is CASSFPVNTEAFF. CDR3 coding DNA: TGTGCCAGCAGCTTTCCAGTGAACACTGAAGCTTTCTTT.

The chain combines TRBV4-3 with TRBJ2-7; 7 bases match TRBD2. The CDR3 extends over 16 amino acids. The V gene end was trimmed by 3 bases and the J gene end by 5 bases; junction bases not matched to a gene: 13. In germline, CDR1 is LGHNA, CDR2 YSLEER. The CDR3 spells CASSHGRGMSGDEQYF. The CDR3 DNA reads TGCGCCAGCAGCCACGGGCGGGGGATGTCTGGGGACGAGCAGTACTTC.

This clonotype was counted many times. The CDR3 reads CSARDRASGPLYEQYF. The DNA of the CDR3 is TGCAGTGCTAGAGATCGTGCTAGCGGCCCTTTATACGAGCAGTACTTC. This chain joins TRBV20-1 and TRBJ2-7, with 7 nucleotides matching TRBD2. The CDR3 spans 16 residues. J gave up 4 bases and V 0 bases, and 12 bases lay outside the gene matches. The germline V gene encodes CDR1 DFQATT and CDR2 SNEGSKA (reference sequence).

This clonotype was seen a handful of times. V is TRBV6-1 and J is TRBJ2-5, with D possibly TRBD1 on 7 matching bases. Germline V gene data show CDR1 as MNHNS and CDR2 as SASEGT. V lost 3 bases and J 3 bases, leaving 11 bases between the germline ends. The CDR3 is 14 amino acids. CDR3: CASSETGRKETQYF. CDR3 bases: TGTGCCAGCAGTGAGACAGGGAGGAAAGAGACCCAGTACTTC.

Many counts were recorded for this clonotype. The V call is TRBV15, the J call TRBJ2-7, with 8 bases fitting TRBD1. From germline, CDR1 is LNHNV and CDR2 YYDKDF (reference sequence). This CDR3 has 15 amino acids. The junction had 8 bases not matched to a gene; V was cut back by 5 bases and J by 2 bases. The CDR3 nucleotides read TGTGCCACCAGCCCCCGGACAGGGTTTGCCTACGAGCAGTACTTC. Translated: CATSPRTGFAYEQYF.

CDR3 DNA sequence: TGTGCCAGCAGCTGGACTCTAGAGGATACGCAGTATTTT. Residues: CASSWTLEDTQYF. The V and J genes are TRBV11-2 and TRBJ2-3; D perhaps matches TRBD2 (5 bases). Trimming pared 4 bases from V and 6 bases from J, leaving 11 bases between. The CDR3 contains 13 residues. CDR1 is SGHAT and CDR2 is FQNNGV in the germline V gene.

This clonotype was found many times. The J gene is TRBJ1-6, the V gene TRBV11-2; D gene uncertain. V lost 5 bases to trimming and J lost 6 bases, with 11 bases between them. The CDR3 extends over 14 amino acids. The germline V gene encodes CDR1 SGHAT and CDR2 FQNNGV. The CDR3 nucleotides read TGTGCCAGCAGCCCGGGTCGCGTTAATTCACCCCTCCACTTT. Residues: CASSPGRVNSPLHF.

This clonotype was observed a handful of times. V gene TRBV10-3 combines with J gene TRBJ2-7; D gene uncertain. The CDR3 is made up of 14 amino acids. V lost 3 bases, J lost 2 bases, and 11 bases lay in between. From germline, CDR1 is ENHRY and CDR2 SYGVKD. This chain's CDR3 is CAISDSKDAYEQYF. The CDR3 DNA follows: TGTGCCATCAGTGACTCTAAGGATGCCTACGAGCAGTACTTC.

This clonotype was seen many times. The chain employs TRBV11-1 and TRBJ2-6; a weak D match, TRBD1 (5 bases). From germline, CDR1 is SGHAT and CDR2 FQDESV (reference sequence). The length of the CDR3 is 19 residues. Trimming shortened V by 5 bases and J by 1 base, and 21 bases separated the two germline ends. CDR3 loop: CASSPRTRSTSSGANVLTF. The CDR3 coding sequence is TGTGCCAGCAGCCCGAGGACACGATCTACCTCTTCTGGGGCCAACGTCCTGACTTTC.

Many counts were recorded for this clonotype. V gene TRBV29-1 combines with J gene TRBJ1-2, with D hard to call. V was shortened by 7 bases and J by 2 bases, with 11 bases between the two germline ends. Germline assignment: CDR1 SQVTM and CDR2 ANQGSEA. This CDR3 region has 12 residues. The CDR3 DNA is TGCAGCGCTGGACGTTCCAACTATGGCTACACCTTC. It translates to CSAGRSNYGYTF.

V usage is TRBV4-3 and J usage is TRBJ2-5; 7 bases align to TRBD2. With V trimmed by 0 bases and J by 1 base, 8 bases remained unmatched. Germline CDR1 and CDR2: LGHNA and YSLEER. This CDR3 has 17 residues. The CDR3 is CASSQDAQRGIQETQYF. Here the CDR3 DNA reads TGCGCCAGCAGCCAAGATGCTCAGCGGGGAATCCAAGAGACCCAGTACTTC.